A selection of T cell receptor beta chains follows, all from one sample in a study of cytomegalovirus exposure and HLA in healthy donors. Sequencing was performed with immunoSEQ multiplex PCR; in TCRdb, only in-frame clones are kept and a portion is missing. The sample lists roughly 100,000 clones; approximately 94% were seen once. Sequencing was carried out using PBMCs. Every receptor here comes from a woman between 18 and 29 years old in good health and CMV-seronegative. Both conserved end residues are part of each CDR3. The D gene is left open where the match is weak. Size values are once, few and many counts, or a class for expanded clones, and some rows have none.

V: TRBV29-1; J: TRBJ1-6; size: NA; D: TRBD1; DNA: TGCAGCCCCGGTTGGATTTTCTACCCCGGGACAGGTGTCTATAATTCACCCCTCCACTTT; CDR3: CSPGWIFYPGTGVYNSPLHF
V: TRBV5-1; J: TRBJ1-2; size: NA; D: NA; DNA: TGCGCCAGCAGCTTTGACAGGACTAACTATGGCTACACCTTC; CDR3: CASSFDRTNYGYTF
V: TRBV2; J: TRBJ2-7; size: NA; D: NA; DNA: TGTGCCAGCAGTGAATTCAGGGGCAGCTCCTACGAGCAGTACTTC; CDR3: CASSEFRGSSYEQYF
V: TRBV21-1; J: TRBJ2-7; size: NA; D: NA; DNA: TGTGCCAGCAGCCCCCTGGGGGCTCGCCCAGTTCACGAGCAGTACTTC; CDR3: CASSPLGARPVHEQYF
V: TRBV27; J: TRBJ1-5; size: NA; D: NA; DNA: TGTGCCAGCAGTCCCGGGGTATATAGCAATCAGCCCCAGCATTTT; CDR3: CASSPGVYSNQPQHF
V: TRBV5-1; J: TRBJ2-5; size: NA; D: NA; DNA: TGCGCCAGCAGCTCCGGGTGGGGAGTAGAGACCCAGTACTTC; CDR3: CASSSGWGVETQYF
V: TRBV5-1; J: TRBJ1-5; size: NA; D: NA; DNA: TGCGCCAGTGCGACAGGTGTTGATCAGCCCCAGCATTTT; CDR3: CASATGVDQPQHF
V: TRBV15; J: TRBJ2-1; size: NA; D: NA; DNA: TGTGCCACCAGTCAGTACCGATATGAGCAGTTCTTC; CDR3: CATSQYRYEQFF
V: TRBV27; J: TRBJ1-5; size: NA; D: TRBD1; DNA: TGTGCCAGCAGTTTACAGGGGGCGATGGGAGCCCAGCATTTT; CDR3: CASSLQGAMGAQHF
V: TRBV14; J: TRBJ2-1; size: NA; D: TRBD2; DNA: TGTGCCAGCAGCCTTGTGCGGGGGGGTTACAATGAGCAGTTCTTC; CDR3: CASSLVRGGYNEQFF
V: TRBV5-1; J: TRBJ2-1; size: NA; D: TRBD2; DNA: TGCGCCAGCAGCTTCCTATTTGGGTCGGGAGGGAGCAATGAGCAGTTCTTC; CDR3: CASSFLFGSGGSNEQFF
V: TRBV7-9; J: TRBJ2-1; size: once; D: TRBD2; DNA: TGTGCCAGCAGCCCCCTGGGACTAGCAGTCTTCTACAATGAGCAGTTCTTC; CDR3: CASSPLGLAVFYNEQFF
V: TRBV19; J: TRBJ2-7; size: NA; D: NA; DNA: TGTGCCAGTAGTATAGATCAAGGCGGGGGCGGTTACGAGCAGTACTTC; CDR3: CASSIDQGGGGYEQYF
V: TRBV7-9; J: TRBJ2-2; size: NA; D: NA; DNA: TGTGCCAGCAGCCGCCGGGCTCCGGGGAACGGGGAGCTGTTTTTT; CDR3: CASSRRAPGNGELFF
V: TRBV7-2; J: TRBJ2-1; size: NA; D: TRBD1; DNA: TGTGCCAGCAGCTTAGAGGGACAGGGTCCGAGCTCCTACAATGAGCAGTTCTTC; CDR3: CASSLEGQGPSSYNEQFF
V: TRBV9; J: TRBJ1-1; size: NA; D: NA; DNA: TGTGCCAGCAGCGGCGGACAGCTGAACACTGAAGCTTTCTTT; CDR3: CASSGGQLNTEAFF
V: TRBV7-2; J: TRBJ1-2; size: once; D: NA; DNA: TGTGCCAGCAGTCTACAAGGGGTCTCGTATGGCTACACCTTC; CDR3: CASSLQGVSYGYTF
V: TRBV7-3; J: TRBJ1-1; size: NA; D: TRBD1; DNA: TGTGCCAGCAGCCCAGGACAGGCCCAAGGGACTGAAGCTTTCTTT; CDR3: CASSPGQAQGTEAFF
V: TRBV7-2; J: TRBJ2-7; size: NA; D: TRBD2; DNA: TGTGCCAGCAGCTCCCTGCGGGGGAGCGGGGATGACTACGAGCAGTACTTC; CDR3: CASSSLRGSGDDYEQYF
V: TRBV29-1; J: TRBJ1-2; size: once; D: NA; DNA: TGCAGCGTCCTAAAAGGGAGTGGGATGGACTATGGCTACACCTTC; CDR3: CSVLKGSGMDYGYTF
V: TRBV7-9; J: TRBJ2-5; size: few; D: NA; DNA: TGTGCCAGCAGCTTAGACCTGACTGGCCGTAGTGAGACCCAGTACTTC; CDR3: CASSLDLTGRSETQYF
V: TRBV6-1; J: TRBJ2-7; size: NA; D: TRBD1; DNA: TGTGCCAGCAGTGAAGTAGGGACAGGAGCCTACGAGCAGTACTTC; CDR3: CASSEVGTGAYEQYF
V: TRBV6-5; J: TRBJ2-1; size: few; D: NA; DNA: TGTGCCAGCAGTGACAGCTACAATGAGCAGTTCTTC; CDR3: CASSDSYNEQFF
V: TRBV2; J: TRBJ2-1; size: NA; D: TRBD1; DNA: TGTGCCAGCGAGACAGGGGGGTACAATGAGCAGTTCTTC; CDR3: CASETGGYNEQFF
V: TRBV5-4; J: TRBJ1-2; size: NA; D: TRBD1; DNA: TGTGCCAGCAGTCTTACAGGGACAGGGTATGGCTACACCTTC; CDR3: CASSLTGTGYGYTF
V: TRBV6-5; J: TRBJ2-4; size: NA; D: NA; DNA: TGTGCCAGCAGCCAGGGTTTAGCCAAAAACATTCAGTACTTC; CDR3: CASSQGLAKNIQYF
V: TRBV19; J: TRBJ2-1; size: NA; D: TRBD2; DNA: TGTGCCAGTAGTATTCGGGCGGGGGGCCATGAGCAGTTCTTC; CDR3: CASSIRAGGHEQFF
V: TRBV19; J: TRBJ1-2; size: NA; D: NA; DNA: TGTGCCAGTAGTATTATTGACACGGGGAACTATGGCTACACCTTC; CDR3: CASSIIDTGNYGYTF
V: TRBV9; J: TRBJ2-4; size: NA; D: NA; DNA: TGTGCCAGCAGCGGCGGACTGGGAAACATTCAGTACTTC; CDR3: CASSGGLGNIQYF
V: TRBV9; J: TRBJ2-1; size: NA; D: TRBD2; DNA: TGTGCCAGCAGCGTAGCGGGAGGGCCAGGGAATGAGCAGTTCTTC; CDR3: CASSVAGGPGNEQFF
V: TRBV19; J: TRBJ2-6; size: NA; D: NA; DNA: TGTGCCAGTAGTAGGGCGTCTGCTGGGGCCAACGTCCTGACTTTC; CDR3: CASSRASAGANVLTF
V: TRBV10-3; J: TRBJ1-1; size: NA; D: TRBD1; DNA: TGTGCCATCAGTGAGCCGATCGGCTGGACAGGGGTGAACACTGAAGCTTTCTTT; CDR3: CAISEPIGWTGVNTEAFF
V: TRBV5-4; J: TRBJ2-1; size: NA; D: NA; DNA: TGTGCCAGCAGTAATCGGGAGTCGGGGACCTACAATGAGCAGTTCTTC; CDR3: CASSNRESGTYNEQFF
V: TRBV19; J: TRBJ2-1; size: NA; D: TRBD2; DNA: TGTGCCAGTAGTATAATTGCTAGCGGGGGAAGTAATGAGCAGTTCTTC; CDR3: CASSIIASGGSNEQFF
V: TRBV23-1; J: TRBJ1-1; size: once; D: NA; DNA: TGCGCCAGCAGTCAATCGCGACAGTTGAACACTGAAGCTTTCTTT; CDR3: CASSQSRQLNTEAFF
V: TRBV5-1; J: TRBJ2-3; size: NA; D: TRBD1; DNA: TGCGCCAGCAGCCAACCGACAGGGACGGCTAGCACAGATACGCAGTATTTT; CDR3: CASSQPTGTASTDTQYF
V: TRBV4-1; J: TRBJ2-5; size: NA; D: NA; DNA: TGCGCCAGCAGCCAGGGGTTAGCGGAAGAGACCCAGTACTTC; CDR3: CASSQGLAEETQYF
V: TRBV11-2; J: TRBJ2-2; size: NA; D: NA; DNA: TGTGCCAGCAGCTTCGGGGGGCAGGGGGCAGGCACCGGGGAGCTGTTTTTT; CDR3: CASSFGGQGAGTGELFF
V: TRBV7-3; J: TRBJ1-1; size: NA; D: NA; DNA: TGTGCCAGCAGCTTATCCTCGAACACTGAAGCTTTCTTT; CDR3: CASSLSSNTEAFF
V: TRBV9; J: TRBJ1-3; size: NA; D: TRBD1; DNA: TGTGCCAGCAGCGATCGGACAGGCTCTGGAAACACCATATATTTT; CDR3: CASSDRTGSGNTIYF
V: TRBV29-1; J: TRBJ2-1; size: NA; D: TRBD2; DNA: TGCAGCGCTGGGCGGGAGGGCCTTTACAATGAGCAGTTCTTC; CDR3: CSAGREGLYNEQFF
V: TRBV30; J: TRBJ2-1; size: once; D: NA; DNA: TGTGCCTGGAGTGTACGGGGGGCCCAATACAATGAGCAGTTCTTC; CDR3: CAWSVRGAQYNEQFF
V: TRBV5-4; J: TRBJ2-3; size: NA; D: NA; DNA: TGTGCCAGCAGCTTGGGGCTAGCCGGCAGTTACTCGCAGTATTTT; CDR3: CASSLGLAGSYSQYF
V: TRBV30; J: TRBJ1-1; size: NA; D: NA; DNA: TGTGCCTGGGCGTGGAGCAACACTGAAGCTTTCTTT; CDR3: CAWAWSNTEAFF
V: TRBV12-5; J: TRBJ2-3; size: NA; D: TRBD2; DNA: TGTGCTAGTGTAGGGGGGACTAGCGGGAGGGATACGCAGTATTTT; CDR3: CASVGGTSGRDTQYF
V: TRBV10-3; J: TRBJ1-5; size: NA; D: TRBD1; DNA: TGTGCCATCAGTGACGCGCCAGGGGGAAATCAGCCCCAGCATTTT; CDR3: CAISDAPGGNQPQHF
V: TRBV6-1; J: TRBJ2-3; size: once; D: NA; DNA: TGTGCCAGCAGTGAAGCACTAGCATCCACAGATACGCAGTATTTT; CDR3: CASSEALASTDTQYF
V: TRBV27; J: TRBJ1-5; size: once; D: TRBD1; DNA: TGTGCCGGGCGGGTCGGGACAGACCAGAAGGGGCCCCAGCATTTT; CDR3: CAGRVGTDQKGPQHF
V: TRBV10-3; J: TRBJ2-5; size: NA; D: TRBD2; DNA: TGTGCCATCAGGGGGCGACTAGCGGGGGCCAACCAAGAGACCCAGTACTTC; CDR3: CAIRGRLAGANQETQYF
V: TRBV4-3; J: TRBJ2-1; size: once; D: NA; DNA: TGCGCCAGCAGCCAAGATCTCCCTAGGGAGAATGAGCAGTTCTTC; CDR3: CASSQDLPRENEQFF
V: TRBV11-2; J: TRBJ2-2; size: NA; D: TRBD2; DNA: TGTGCCAGCAGCTTAGAGACTAGCGGGAGGTGGGACGGGGAGCTGTTTTTT; CDR3: CASSLETSGRWDGELFF
V: TRBV6-1; J: TRBJ1-6; size: NA; D: TRBD1; DNA: TGTGCCAGCAGTGCCTTACAGGGGGGCAATTCACCCCTCCACTTT; CDR3: CASSALQGGNSPLHF
V: TRBV5-1; J: TRBJ2-3; size: NA; D: NA; DNA: TGCGCCAGCAGATTAGTGGGGGGTGTCGGCAGAATCACAGATACGCAGTATTTT; CDR3: CASRLVGGVGRITDTQYF